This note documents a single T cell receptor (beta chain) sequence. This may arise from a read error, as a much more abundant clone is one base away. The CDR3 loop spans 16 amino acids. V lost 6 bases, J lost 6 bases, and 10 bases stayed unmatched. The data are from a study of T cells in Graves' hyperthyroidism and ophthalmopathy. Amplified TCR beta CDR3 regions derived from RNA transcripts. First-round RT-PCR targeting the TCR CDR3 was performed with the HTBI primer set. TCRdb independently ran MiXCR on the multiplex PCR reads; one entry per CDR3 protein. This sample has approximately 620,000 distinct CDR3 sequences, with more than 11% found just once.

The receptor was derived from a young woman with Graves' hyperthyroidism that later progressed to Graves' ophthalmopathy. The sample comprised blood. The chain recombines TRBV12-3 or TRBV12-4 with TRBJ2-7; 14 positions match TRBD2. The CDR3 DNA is TGTGCCAGCAGCTTCGCCCTCGGACTAGCGGGAGGCGAGCAGTACTTC. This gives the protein CASSFALGLAGGEQYF.